This T cell receptor beta chain comes out of a study of CD8 T cell repertoires and HIV-1 epitope variants. On the study more broadly: Separate wells received one of Twenty-five Gag or Nef variant peptides. IL-2, IL-7 and IL-15 were added on days 3 and 7 of roughly 11-day cultures. Separate from the cultures, 1M uncultured T cells served as baseline.

A note on this clone: What it binds is unknown.

The repertoire was sequenced with immunoSEQ multiplex PCR; TCRdb's copy has only in-frame clones and lacks some. The sample consists of around 3,800 clones, about two thirds of them appearing once. The CDR3 covers 13 residues. Trimming shortened V by 0 bases and J by 7 bases, and 6 bases separated the two germline ends. The germline gives CDR1 MNHNY, CDR2 SVGAGI (reference sequence). The chain links TRBV6-6 to TRBJ2-2, with D unresolved. The sequence was obtained from a male donor with HIV. Sequenced sample: cultured CD8+ T cells derived from PBMCs. The CDR3 loop reads CASSYSMIGELFF. The CDR3 DNA sequence: TGTGCCAGCAGTTACTCGATGATCGGGGAGCTGTTTTTT.